The 3 T cell receptor beta chains below all came from one sample that was sequenced in a study of blood T cell repertoires in COVID-19. Method: immunoSEQ multiplex PCR; TCRdb's copy keeps in-frame clones and lacks some. This table has approximately 140,000 clones, over 80% appearing once. Sample: peripheral blood. The receptors derive from a man aged 80 or over with acute or convalescent COVID-19.

This chain uses TRBV7-6 with TRBJ2-3; 13 bases align to TRBD2. The germline V gene has CDR1 SGHVS and CDR2 FNYEAQ. With V trimmed by 1 base and J by 0 bases, 4 bases remained unmatched. The CDR3 contains 18 residues. For the CDR3, the DNA is TGTGCCAGCAGCTTAGGACTAGCGGGAGGATCTAGCACAGATACGCAGTATTTT. Its translation: CASSLGLAGGSSTDTQYF.

The genes are TRBV7-2 and TRBJ1-2, with 11 bases fitting TRBD1. The V segment lost 1 base and the J segment 2 bases; nucleotides outside the gene matches: 0. CDR3 length: 15 amino acids. The germline CDR1 and CDR2 sequences are SGHTA and FQGNSA. Written as DNA, the CDR3 is TGTGCCAGCAGCTTAGGGACAGGGGGCAACTATGGCTACACCTTC. Protein sequence: CASSLGTGGNYGYTF.

This clone was recorded a few times. J is TRBJ1-1 and V is TRBV6-5, with D perhaps TRBD1 (5 bases). The V end lost 7 bases, the J end lost 5 bases, and 14 bases lay between the germline ends. The CDR3 sequence is 13 residues long. Germline-derived CDR1 and CDR2 are MNHEY and SVGAGI. CDR3 loop: CASTSGGWTEAFF. DNA for the CDR3: TGTGCCAGCACCTCCGGGGGTTGGACTGAAGCTTTCTTT.